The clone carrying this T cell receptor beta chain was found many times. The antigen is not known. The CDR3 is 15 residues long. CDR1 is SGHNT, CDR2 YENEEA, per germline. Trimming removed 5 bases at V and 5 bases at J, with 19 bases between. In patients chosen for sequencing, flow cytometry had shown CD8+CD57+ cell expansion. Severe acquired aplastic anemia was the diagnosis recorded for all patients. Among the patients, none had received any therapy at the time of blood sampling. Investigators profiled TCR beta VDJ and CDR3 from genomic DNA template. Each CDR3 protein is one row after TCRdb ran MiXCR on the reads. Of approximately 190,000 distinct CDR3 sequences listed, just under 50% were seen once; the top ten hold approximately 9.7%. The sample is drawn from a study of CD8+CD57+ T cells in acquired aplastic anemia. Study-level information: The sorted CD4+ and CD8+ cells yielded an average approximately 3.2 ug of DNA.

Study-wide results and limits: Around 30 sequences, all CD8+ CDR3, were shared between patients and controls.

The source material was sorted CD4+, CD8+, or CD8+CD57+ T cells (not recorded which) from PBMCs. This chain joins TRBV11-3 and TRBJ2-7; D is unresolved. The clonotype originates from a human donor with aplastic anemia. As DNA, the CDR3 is TGTGCCAGCAGCCCAGGACGAGGTCGTTTAAACGAGCAGTACTTC. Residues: CASSPGRGRLNEQYF. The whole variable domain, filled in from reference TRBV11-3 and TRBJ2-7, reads EAGVVQSPRYKIIEKKQPVAFWCNPISGHNTLYWYLQNLGQGPELLIRYENEEAVDDSQLPKDRFSAERLKGVDSTLKIQPAELGDSAVYLCASSPGRGRLNEQYFGPGTRLTVT.